This T cell receptor (beta chain) was recovered during a study of cytomegalovirus exposure and HLA in healthy donors. Study-wide findings and caveats: Because they were indistinguishable, some V segments, including TRBV6-2 and TRBV6-3, were excluded. Several of the most significant clusters were apparently associated with common viral pathogens in a later analysis.

The PCR was carried out with 60 Vbeta primers and 13 Jbeta primers. The data were produced by immunoSEQ multiplex PCR, yet TCRdb's version contains in-frame clones alone and is incomplete. The sample gives 100,000 to 150,000 clones, around 80% of which show up once; about a tenth is in the top ten. The length of the CDR3 is 20 residues. V lost 5 bases to trimming and J lost 6 bases; unmatched junction nucleotides: 27. The germline V gene encodes CDR1 MNHEY and CDR2 SMNVEV (reference sequence). With regard to this clone: Its specificity is not known. Other DNA sequences from this sample encode an identical CDR3 as well.

This chain links TRBV27 with TRBJ2-7; TRBD2 matches 8 bases. Input material: PBMCs. The TCR originated in a man in his thirties or forties in good health and CMV-seropositive. The CDR3 loop is CASSQPPGTSGRALGSEQYF. CDR3 bases: TGTGCCAGCAGTCAACCCCCCGGGACTAGTGGGAGGGCCCTCGGTTCCGAGCAGTACTTC.